This record concerns one T cell receptor (beta chain) sequence. Study processing details: Nucleated cell counts were estimated from reference gene primer amplification. Produced via immunoSEQ multiplex PCR; TCRdb's table is partial and in-frame only. V and J calls and clone size are given by that table; D and trimming were obtained from the DNA. The sample includes 190,000 or so clones, around 87% of them seen just once. These data come from a study of blood T cell repertoires in COVID-19. CDR1 is MNHEY and CDR2 is SVGAGI in the germline V gene. The CDR3 contains 12 residues. Trimming stripped 8 bases from V and 6 bases from J, with 14 bases between.

V gene TRBV6-5 combines with J gene TRBJ2-7, with D unclear. The receptor's source is a man between 60 and 75 years old who had recovered from COVID-19. Sequencing used peripheral blood. The CDR3 bases are TGTGCCAGCTTTTCGGGTTTCTTCGAGCAGTACTTC. Encoded protein: CASFSGFFEQYF.